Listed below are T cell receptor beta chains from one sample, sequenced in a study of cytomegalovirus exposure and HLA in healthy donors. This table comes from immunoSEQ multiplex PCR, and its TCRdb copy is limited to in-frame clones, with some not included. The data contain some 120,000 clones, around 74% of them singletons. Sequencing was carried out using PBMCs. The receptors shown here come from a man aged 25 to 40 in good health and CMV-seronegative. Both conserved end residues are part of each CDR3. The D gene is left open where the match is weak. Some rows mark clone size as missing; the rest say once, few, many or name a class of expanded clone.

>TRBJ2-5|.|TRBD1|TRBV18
TGTGCCAGCTCATCAGGGGGCCAAGAGACCCAGTACTTC
CASSSGGQETQYF
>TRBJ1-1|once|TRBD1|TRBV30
TGTGCTTGGGGAGGGGGACAGGGTCGGGAAGCTTTCTTT
CAWGGGQGREAFF
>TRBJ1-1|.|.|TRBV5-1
TGCGCCAGCGGACTAGACGGGGCTGAAGCTTTCTTT
CASGLDGAEAFF
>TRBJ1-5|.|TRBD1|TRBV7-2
TGTGCCAGCAGAAGGGACAGGGGAGACCAGCCCCAGCATTTT
CASRRDRGDQPQHF
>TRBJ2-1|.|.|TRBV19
TGTGCCAGTAGTATTGAGCGGGCGCGCGATGAGCAGTTCTTC
CASSIERARDEQFF
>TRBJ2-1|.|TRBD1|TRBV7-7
TGTGCTAGCAGCCCAAGACAGGGCGATAGGCGGTTCTTC
CASSPRQGDRRFF
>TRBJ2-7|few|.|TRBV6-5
TGTGCCAGCACCCGACCGGAGGCCTACGAGCAGTACTTC
CASTRPEAYEQYF
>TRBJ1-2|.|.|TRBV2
TGTGCCAGCTCATGGAGCCAGGGGCTATACACCTTC
CASSWSQGLYTF
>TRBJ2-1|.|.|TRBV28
TGTGCCAGCAGTTTTTTCCGCGGAAAGAGCAATGAGCAGTTCTTC
CASSFFRGKSNEQFF
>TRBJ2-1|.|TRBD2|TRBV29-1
TGCAGCGCCCTAACTAGCGGGAGTTACAATGAGCAGTTCTTC
CSALTSGSYNEQFF
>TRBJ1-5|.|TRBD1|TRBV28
TGTGCCAGTTACCCCGGGACAGGCCGCGCGCCCCAGCATTTT
CASYPGTGRAPQHF
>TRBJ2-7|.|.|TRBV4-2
TGTGCCAGCAGCCAGTACGGAGGCCGCTACGAGCAGTACTTC
CASSQYGGRYEQYF
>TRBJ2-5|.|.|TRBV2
TGTGCCAGCAGTGACTCAGGCCAGGGGACCCAGTACTTC
CASSDSGQGTQYF
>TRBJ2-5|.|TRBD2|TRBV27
TGTGCCAGCAGTTGGGATCGTCGGACTAGCGGAGAGACCCAGTACTTC
CASSWDRRTSGETQYF
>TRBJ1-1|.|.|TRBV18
TGTGCCAGCTCCTCACGACGGGACACTGAAGCTTTCTTT
CASSSRRDTEAFF
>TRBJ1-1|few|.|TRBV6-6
TGTGCCAGCAGTTACTCGACGGGGAAACCTGAAGCTTTCTTT
CASSYSTGKPEAFF
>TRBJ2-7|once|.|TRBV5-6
TGTGCCAGCAGTGCAACAGGGTCCTACGAGCAGTACTTC
CASSATGSYEQYF
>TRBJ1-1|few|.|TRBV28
TGTGCCAGCAGTTTACTGCGGTTAGAAGCTTTCTTT
CASSLLRLEAFF
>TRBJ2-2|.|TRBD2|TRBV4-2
TGTGCCAGCAGCCACCCCCAAGGGTTTAGCGGGAGGGCCCCCGGGGAGCTGTTTTTT
CASSHPQGFSGRAPGELFF
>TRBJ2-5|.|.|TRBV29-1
TGCAGCGTACGGACGGGGGAAGAGACCCAGTACTTC
CSVRTGEETQYF
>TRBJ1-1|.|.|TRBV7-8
TGTGCCAGCAGCCGCCGGGACACCTACACTGAAGCTTTCTTT
CASSRRDTYTEAFF
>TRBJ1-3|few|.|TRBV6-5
TGTGCCAGCAGTACGACAGCTGGAAACACCATATATTTT
CASSTTAGNTIYF
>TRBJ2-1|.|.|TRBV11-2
TGTGCCAGCAGCTTAGTTACTAGTGGATTCAATGAGCAGTTCTTC
CASSLVTSGFNEQFF
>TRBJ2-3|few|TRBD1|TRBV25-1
TGTGCCAGCAGTGAGACCGGACAGGGCGGAGATACGCAGTATTTT
CASSETGQGGDTQYF
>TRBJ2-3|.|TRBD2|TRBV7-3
TGTGCCAGCAGTCGACTAGCGGGGGGCCGCACAGATACGCAGTATTTT
CASSRLAGGRTDTQYF
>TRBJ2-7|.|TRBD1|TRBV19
TGTGCCACCGGGGACAGACCCTACGAGCAGTACTTC
CATGDRPYEQYF
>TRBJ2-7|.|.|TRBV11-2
TGTGCCAGCAGCTTAGGTCCCATCTACGAGCAGTACTTC
CASSLGPIYEQYF
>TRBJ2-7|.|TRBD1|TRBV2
TGTGCCAGCAGTGGAACAGGGGGTTACGAGCAGTACTTC
CASSGTGGYEQYF
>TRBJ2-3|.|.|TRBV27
TGTGCCAGCAGTTTATCTATCGCAGTTACAGATACGCAGTATTTT
CASSLSIAVTDTQYF
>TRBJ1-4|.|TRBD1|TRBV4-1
TGCGCCAGCAGGGACAGGGGGGGAACTAATGAAAAACTGTTTTTT
CASRDRGGTNEKLFF
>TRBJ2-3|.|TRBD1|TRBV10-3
TGTGCCATCAGAAAACAGGGGCTTAGCACAGATACGCAGTATTTT
CAIRKQGLSTDTQYF
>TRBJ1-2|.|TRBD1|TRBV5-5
TGTGCCAGCAGCTTGGAGTACAGGGGGAATGGCTATGGCTACACCTTC
CASSLEYRGNGYGYTF
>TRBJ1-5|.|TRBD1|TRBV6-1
TGTGCCAGCAGTGGGACAGGCCGTGATCAGCCCCAGCATTTT
CASSGTGRDQPQHF
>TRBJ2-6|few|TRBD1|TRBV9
TGTGCCAGCAGCCCGAGAGGACAGGCTGGGGCCAACGTCCTGACTTTC
CASSPRGQAGANVLTF
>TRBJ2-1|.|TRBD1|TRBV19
TGTGCCAGTAGTTCACCAGGGGGCAGGGGGAATGAGCAGTTCTTC
CASSSPGGRGNEQFF
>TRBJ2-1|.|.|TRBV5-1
TGCGCCAGCAGCCTAGGACAGAGGTACAATGAGCAGTTCTTC
CASSLGQRYNEQFF
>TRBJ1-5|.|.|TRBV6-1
TGTGCCAGCAGTGAATCGGGGTGGTCGGGCAATCAGCCCCAGCATTTT
CASSESGWSGNQPQHF
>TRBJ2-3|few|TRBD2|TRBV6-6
TGTGCCAGCAGTACTAGCGGGAGGGGAACAGATACGCAGTATTTT
CASSTSGRGTDTQYF
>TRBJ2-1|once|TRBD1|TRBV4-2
TGTGCCAGCAGCCGGGACAGGGGGCGCAATGAGCAGTTCTTC
CASSRDRGRNEQFF
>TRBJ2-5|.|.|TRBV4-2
TGTGCCAGCAGCCAACCCGGTGGGGCGGGACAAGAGACCCAGTACTTC
CASSQPGGAGQETQYF